Shown below are 8 T cell receptor beta chains from a single sample sequenced in a study of blood T cell repertoires in COVID-19. Some clones are missing from TCRdb's copy, which holds only in-frame ones; the method was immunoSEQ multiplex PCR. This sample yields some 400,000 clones, of which around 87% are seen a single time; 6% to 7.5% belongs to the top ten. The sample was peripheral blood. These receptors all stem from a man aged 18 to 35 with active or convalescent COVID-19.

The chain employs TRBV7-9 and TRBJ2-7; D may be TRBD1 (6 bases). V was trimmed by 5 bases and J by 6 bases, leaving 20 bases between them. The germline CDR1 and CDR2 sequences are SEHNR and FQNEAQ (reference sequence). The CDR3 length is 15 residues. CDR3 bases: TGTGCCAGCAGCCCCAGTTACAGGGAAGGATTCGAGCAGTACTTC. It codes for CASSPSYREGFEQYF.

CDR3: CASSIDRDAYEQYF. In nucleotides, the CDR3 is TGTGCCAGTAGTATAGACAGGGATGCCTACGAGCAGTACTTC. V usage is TRBV19 and J usage is TRBJ2-7; weak D call: TRBD1 (5 bases). In germline, CDR1 is LNHDA, CDR2 SQIVND (reference sequence). The CDR3 length is 14 residues. The V end lost 0 bases, the J end lost 2 bases, and 8 bases lay between the germline ends.

This sequence joins TRBV24-1 and TRBJ1-4; 10 nucleotides match TRBD1. CDR3 length: 15 amino acids. Germline values: CDR1 KGHDR, CDR2 SFDVKD. J gave up 6 bases and V 4 bases, and 4 bases lay outside the gene matches. CDR3 in amino acids: CATSEAGTGDEKLFF. CDR3 in DNA: TGTGCCACCAGTGAGGCCGGGACAGGGGATGAAAAACTGTTTTTT.

The chain is built from TRBV19 and TRBJ2-7, with TRBD1 matching over 7 bases. V lost 4 bases, J lost 3 bases, and 9 bases stayed unmatched. This CDR3 is built from 15 residues. Germline lookup yields CDR1 LNHDA and CDR2 SQIVND (reference sequence). This chain's CDR3 is CASSSLRDRRYEQYF. The CDR3 DNA follows: TGTGCCAGTAGTAGCCTCCGGGACAGACGCTACGAGCAGTACTTC.

This sequence joins TRBV19 and TRBJ1-5; possible D gene TRBD1, 6 bases. The V end lost 11 bases, the J end lost 5 bases, and 22 bases lay between the germline ends. Germline lookup yields CDR1 LNHDA and CDR2 SQIVND (reference sequence). The length of the CDR3 is 15 residues. The CDR3 spells CASKEVGTSDQPQHF. The DNA for the CDR3 is TGTGCCTCCAAGGAAGTTGGGACATCAGATCAGCCCCAGCATTTT.

The chain links TRBV13 to TRBJ2-3; 12 positions agree with TRBD2. V shed 5 bases and J 5 bases; nucleotides not matched to a gene: 14. Looked up from germline, CDR1 is PRHDT and CDR2 is FYEKMQ (reference sequence). The CDR3 consists of 18 residues. Here the CDR3 DNA reads TGTGCCAGCAGCCCCCGGGCTAGCGGGAGGGGTCGTAGAGATACGCAGTATTTT. It translates to CASSPRASGRGRRDTQYF.

The chain carries TRBV29-1 and TRBJ2-1; TRBD2 matches 10 bases. Germline CDR1 and CDR2: SQVTM and ANQGSEA. V was pared by 7 bases and J by 8 bases, with 11 bases of the junction left unmatched. This CDR3 has 14 amino acids. The CDR3 sequence: CSDSLAGVYYEQFF. CDR3 DNA sequence: TGCAGCGATTCTCTAGCGGGAGTGTACTATGAGCAGTTCTTC.

The rearrangement links TRBV29-1 to TRBJ1-3; D is ambiguous. This CDR3 comprises 14 residues. Between the trimmed V and J ends, which lost 6 bases and 0 bases, there was a span of 12 bases. Germline loops: CDR1 SQVTM, CDR2 ANQGSEA. CDR3 sequence (DNA): TGCAGCGTATCTACCAGGTTCTCTGGAAACACCATATATTTT. This codes for CSVSTRFSGNTIYF.